The entry below describes one T cell receptor (beta chain). Shortly before study entry, within 2 weeks, exposed participants had met a COVID-19 case. TCRdb keeps only in-frame clones here, not all; method: immunoSEQ multiplex PCR. This table has under 450,000 clones, roughly 90% appearing once. The sample is drawn from a study of blood T cell repertoires in COVID-19. Study background: COVID-19 samples collected from the United States, Italy and Spain covered acute and convalescent phases.

The CDR3 totals 13 residues. Germline V gene lookup returns CDR1 MNHEY and CDR2 SVGAGI. V was shortened by 2 bases and J by 6 bases, with 11 bases between the two germline ends. V usage is TRBV6-5 and J usage is TRBJ2-7; D is undetermined. This TCR came from a woman in her forties who had been exposed to COVID-19. The sample was PBMCs or T cells enriched from blood (not recorded which). The CDR3 coding sequence is TGTGCCAGCAGTTACAACGCGCGGCGCGAGCAGTACTTC. Translation gives CASSYNARREQYF.